This TCR beta chain was observed in a study of CD8+ T cells in alopecia areata. Looking at the study overall: For the treated group, dosing was oral tofacitinib at 5 to 10 mg twice daily.

Noted treatment: oral pan-JAK inhibitor, 5-10 mg twice daily. In alopecia areata patients, both lesional scalp punch biopsies and peripheral blood were collected. With respect to this clone: Its cognate antigen is unknown.

Trimming left V 0 bases short and J 9 bases short, with 14 bases between. The length of the CDR3 is 14 residues. The germline V gene encodes CDR1 LGHNA and CDR2 YNFKEQ. Reverse transcribed after extraction, RNA yielded cDNA as the sequencing template. The data were produced by immunoSEQ multiplex PCR, yet TCRdb's version contains in-frame clones alone and is incomplete. This table has more than 130,000 clones, 65% to 90% appearing once. Findings and caveats of the study: Sequence data from scalp samples additionally include resident alphabeta T cells of normal skin.

This chain joins TRBV4-2 and TRBJ2-5; D is ambiguous. Sequences were derived from CD8+ T cells sorted from blood, sampled at week 4, from a patient treated with tofacitinib. This clonotype was obtained from a human donor with alopecia areata. The chain's CDR3 is CASSQDVAPRPQYF. CDR3 DNA: TGTGCCAGCAGCCAAGATGTAGCTCCCCGACCCCAGTACTTC.